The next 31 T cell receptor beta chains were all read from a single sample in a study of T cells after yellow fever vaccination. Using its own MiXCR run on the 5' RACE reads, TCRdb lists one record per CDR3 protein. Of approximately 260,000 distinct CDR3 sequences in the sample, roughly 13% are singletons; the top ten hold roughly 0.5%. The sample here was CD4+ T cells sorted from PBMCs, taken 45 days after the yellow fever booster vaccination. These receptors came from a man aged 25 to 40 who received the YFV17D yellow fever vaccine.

The CDR3 is CASSYRTSYEQYF. CDR3 coding DNA: TGTGCCAGCAGTTACAGGACCTCCTACGAGCAGTACTTC. The chain links TRBV6-6 to TRBJ2-7; D is ambiguous. The CDR3 runs 13 residues. Looked up from germline, CDR1 is MNHNY and CDR2 is SVGAGI (reference sequence). V gave up 2 bases and J gave up 0 bases, with 5 bases separating them.

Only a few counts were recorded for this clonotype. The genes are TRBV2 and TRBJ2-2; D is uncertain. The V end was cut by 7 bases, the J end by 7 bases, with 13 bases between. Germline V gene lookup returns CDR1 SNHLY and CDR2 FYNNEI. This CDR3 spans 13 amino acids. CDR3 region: CASNPRPNGELFF. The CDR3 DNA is TGTGCCAGCAACCCTCGGCCGAACGGGGAGCTGTTTTTT.

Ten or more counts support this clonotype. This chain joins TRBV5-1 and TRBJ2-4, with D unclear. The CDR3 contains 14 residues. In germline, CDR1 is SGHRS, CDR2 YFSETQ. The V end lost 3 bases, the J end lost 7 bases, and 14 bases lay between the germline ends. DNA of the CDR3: TGCGCCAGCAGCTCCTACAGCGTGGGGAACATTCAGTACTTC. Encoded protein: CASSSYSVGNIQYF.

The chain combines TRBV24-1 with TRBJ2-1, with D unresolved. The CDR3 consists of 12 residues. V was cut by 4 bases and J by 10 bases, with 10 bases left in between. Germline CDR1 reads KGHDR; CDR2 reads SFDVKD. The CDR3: CATSDQTREQFF. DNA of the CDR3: TGTGCCACCAGTGACCAGACAAGAGAGCAGTTCTTC.

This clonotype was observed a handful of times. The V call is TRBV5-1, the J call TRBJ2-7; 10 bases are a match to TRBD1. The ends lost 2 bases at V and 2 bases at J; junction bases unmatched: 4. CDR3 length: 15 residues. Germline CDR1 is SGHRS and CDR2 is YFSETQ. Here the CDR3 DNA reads TGCGCCAGCAGCTTCGGGGACAGGGGCCCCTACGAGCAGTACTTC. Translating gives CASSFGDRGPYEQYF.

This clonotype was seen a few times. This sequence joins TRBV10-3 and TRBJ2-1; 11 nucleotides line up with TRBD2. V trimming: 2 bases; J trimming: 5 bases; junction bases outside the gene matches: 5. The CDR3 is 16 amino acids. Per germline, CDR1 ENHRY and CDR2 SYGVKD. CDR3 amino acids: CAISEPSGRRDNEQFF. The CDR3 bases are TGTGCCATCAGTGAGCCTAGCGGGAGGAGGGACAATGAGCAGTTCTTC.

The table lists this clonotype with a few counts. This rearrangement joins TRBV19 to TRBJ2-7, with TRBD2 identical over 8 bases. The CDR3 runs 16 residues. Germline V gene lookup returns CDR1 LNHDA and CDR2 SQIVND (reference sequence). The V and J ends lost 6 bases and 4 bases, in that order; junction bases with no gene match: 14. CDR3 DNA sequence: TGTGCCAGTAGCCCGCCCCCCGGACTAGCCCCATACGAGCAGTACTTC. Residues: CASSPPPGLAPYEQYF.

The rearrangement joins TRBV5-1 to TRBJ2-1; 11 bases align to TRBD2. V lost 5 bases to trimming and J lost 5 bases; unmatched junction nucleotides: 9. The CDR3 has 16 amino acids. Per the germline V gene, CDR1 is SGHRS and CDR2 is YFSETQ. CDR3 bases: TGCGCCAGCAGTCGGACCGGGACTAGCGGAGACAATGAGCAGTTCTTC. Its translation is CASSRTGTSGDNEQFF.

The CDR3 loop is CASLRSWSYEQYF. The CDR3 coding sequence is TGCGCCAGTTTACGTAGCTGGAGCTACGAGCAGTACTTC. This chain joins TRBV10-2 and TRBJ2-7; unclear D gene. Germline CDR1 and CDR2: WSHSY and SAAADI. The CDR3 spans 13 residues. The V end was cut by 9 bases, the J end by 3 bases, with 15 bases between.

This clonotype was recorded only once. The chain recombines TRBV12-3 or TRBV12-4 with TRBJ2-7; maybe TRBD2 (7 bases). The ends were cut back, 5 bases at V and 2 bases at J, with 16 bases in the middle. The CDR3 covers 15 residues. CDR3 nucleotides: TGTGCCAGCAGTGCCCTCGCGGGGGCCCCCTACGAGCAGTACTTC. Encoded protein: CASSALAGAPYEQYF.

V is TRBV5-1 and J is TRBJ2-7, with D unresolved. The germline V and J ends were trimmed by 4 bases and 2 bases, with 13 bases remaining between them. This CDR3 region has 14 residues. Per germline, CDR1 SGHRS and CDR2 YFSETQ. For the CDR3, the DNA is TGCGCCAGCAGCCCCATGACGGAAACCTACGAGCAGTACTTC. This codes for CASSPMTETYEQYF. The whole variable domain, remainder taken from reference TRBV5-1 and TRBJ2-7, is KAGVTQTPRYLIKTRGQQVTLSCSPISGHRSVSWYQQTPGQGLQFLFEYFSETQRNKGNFPGRFSGRQFSNSRSEMNVSTLELGDSALYLCASSPMTETYEQYFGPGTRLTVT.

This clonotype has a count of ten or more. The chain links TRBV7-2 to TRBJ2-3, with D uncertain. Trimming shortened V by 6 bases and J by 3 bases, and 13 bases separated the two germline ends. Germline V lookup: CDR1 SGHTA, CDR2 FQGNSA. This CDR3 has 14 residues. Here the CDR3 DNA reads TGTGCCAGCAGTCTTGACTCAGCGACAGATACGCAGTATTTT. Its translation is CASSLDSATDTQYF. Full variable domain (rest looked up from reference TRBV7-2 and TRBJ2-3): GAGVSQSPSNKVTEKGKDVELRCDPISGHTALYWYRQSLGQGLEFLIYFQGNSAPDKSGLPSDRFSAERTGGSVSTLTIQRTQQEDSAVYLCASSLDSATDTQYFGPGTRLTVL.

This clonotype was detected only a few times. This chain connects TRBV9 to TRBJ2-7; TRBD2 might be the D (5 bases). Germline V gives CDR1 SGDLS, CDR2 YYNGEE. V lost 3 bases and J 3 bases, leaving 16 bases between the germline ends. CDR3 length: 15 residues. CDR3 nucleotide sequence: TGTGCCAGCAGCGCCCCTGGACTTACCCACTACGAGCAGTACTTC. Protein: CASSAPGLTHYEQYF.

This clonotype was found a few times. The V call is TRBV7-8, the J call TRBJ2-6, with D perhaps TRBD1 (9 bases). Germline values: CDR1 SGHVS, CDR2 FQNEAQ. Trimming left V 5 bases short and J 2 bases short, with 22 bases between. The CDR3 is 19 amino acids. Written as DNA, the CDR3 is TGTGCCAGCAGCGCACTTCGGGGGGGACAGGGAACTGGGGCCAACGTCCTGACTTTC. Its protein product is CASSALRGGQGTGANVLTF.

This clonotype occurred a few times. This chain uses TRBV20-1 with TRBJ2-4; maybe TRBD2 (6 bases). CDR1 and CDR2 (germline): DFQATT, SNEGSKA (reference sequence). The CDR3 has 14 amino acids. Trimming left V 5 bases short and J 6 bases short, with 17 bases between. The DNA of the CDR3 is TGCAGTGCTGATGAGGGACTTTTGCCAAACATTCAGTACTTC. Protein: CSADEGLLPNIQYF.

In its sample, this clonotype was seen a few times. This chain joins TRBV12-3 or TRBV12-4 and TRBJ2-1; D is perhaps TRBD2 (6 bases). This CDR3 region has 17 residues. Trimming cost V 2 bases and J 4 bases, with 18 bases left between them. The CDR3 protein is CASSLWLGGIGYNEQFF. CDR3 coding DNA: TGTGCCAGCAGTTTATGGTTAGGAGGGATTGGGTACAATGAGCAGTTCTTC.

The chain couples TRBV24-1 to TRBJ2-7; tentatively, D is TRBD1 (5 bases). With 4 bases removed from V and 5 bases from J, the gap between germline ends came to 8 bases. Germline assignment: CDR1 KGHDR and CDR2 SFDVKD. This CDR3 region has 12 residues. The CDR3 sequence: CATSETGHEQYF. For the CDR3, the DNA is TGTGCCACCAGTGAAACAGGACACGAGCAGTACTTC.

The CDR3 coding sequence is TGTGCCAGCAGTTTATCTCGGGGTGGACCCCAGCATTTT. This translates into CASSLSRGGPQHF. The rearrangement joins TRBV27 to TRBJ1-5; D gene uncertain. This CDR3 is 13 amino acids long. Germline CDR1 is MNHEY and CDR2 is SMNVEV (reference sequence). With 0 bases removed from V and 10 bases from J, the gap between germline ends came to 10 bases.

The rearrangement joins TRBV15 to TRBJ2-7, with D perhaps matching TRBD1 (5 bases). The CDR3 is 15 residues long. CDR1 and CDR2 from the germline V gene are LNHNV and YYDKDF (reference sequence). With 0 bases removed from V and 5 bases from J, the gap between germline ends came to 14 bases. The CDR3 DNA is TGTGCCACCAGCAGAGATCGTCAGGGAATACACGAGCAGTACTTC. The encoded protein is CATSRDRQGIHEQYF.

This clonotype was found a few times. The CDR3 is CASSLIPTGELFF. CDR3 DNA sequence: TGTGCCAGCAGCTTAATTCCCACCGGGGAGCTGTTTTTT. V is TRBV7-2 and J is TRBJ2-2; D gene unclear. Germline V gives CDR1 SGHTA, CDR2 FQGNSA. The CDR3 totals 13 residues. The V and J ends lost 2 bases and 4 bases respectively, with 5 bases between them.

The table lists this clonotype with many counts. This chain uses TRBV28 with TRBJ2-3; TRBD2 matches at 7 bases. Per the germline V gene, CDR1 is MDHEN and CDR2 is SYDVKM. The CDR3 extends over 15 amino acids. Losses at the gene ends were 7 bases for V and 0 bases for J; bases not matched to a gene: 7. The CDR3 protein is CASTLSGISTDTQYF. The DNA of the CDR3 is TGTGCCAGCACCTTGAGCGGGATCAGCACAGATACGCAGTATTTT. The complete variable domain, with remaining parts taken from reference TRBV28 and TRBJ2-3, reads DVKVTQSSRYLVKRTGEKVFLECVQDMDHENMFWYRQDPGLGLRLIYFSYDVKMKEKGDIPEGYSVSREKKERFSLILESASTNQTSMYLCASTLSGISTDTQYFGPGTRLTVL.

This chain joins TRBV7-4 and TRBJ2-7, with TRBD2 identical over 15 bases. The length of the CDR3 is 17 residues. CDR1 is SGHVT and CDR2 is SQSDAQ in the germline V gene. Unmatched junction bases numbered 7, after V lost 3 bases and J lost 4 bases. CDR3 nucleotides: TGTGCCAGCAGCTTCCTCGGACTAGCGGGAGGGCCGTACGAGCAGTACTTC. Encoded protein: CASSFLGLAGGPYEQYF.

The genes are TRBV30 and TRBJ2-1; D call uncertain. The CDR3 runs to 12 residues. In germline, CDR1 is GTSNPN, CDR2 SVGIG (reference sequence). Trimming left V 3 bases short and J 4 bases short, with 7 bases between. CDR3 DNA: TGTGCCTGGAGGTTGGTGTACAATGAGCAGTTCTTC. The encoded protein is CAWRLVYNEQFF.

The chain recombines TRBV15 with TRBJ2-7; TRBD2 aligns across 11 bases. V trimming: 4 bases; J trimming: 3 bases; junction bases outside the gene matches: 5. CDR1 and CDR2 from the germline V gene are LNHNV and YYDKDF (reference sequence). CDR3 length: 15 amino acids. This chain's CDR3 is CATSKDGTSGYEQYF. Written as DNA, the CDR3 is TGTGCCACCAGCAAGGACGGGACTAGCGGCTACGAGCAGTACTTC.

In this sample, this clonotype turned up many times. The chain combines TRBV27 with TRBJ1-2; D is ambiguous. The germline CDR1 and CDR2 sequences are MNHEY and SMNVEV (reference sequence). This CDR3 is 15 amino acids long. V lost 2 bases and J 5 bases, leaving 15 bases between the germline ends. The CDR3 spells CASSLKMGGSYGYTF. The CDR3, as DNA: TGTGCCAGCAGTTTAAAAATGGGCGGGAGTTATGGCTACACCTTC.

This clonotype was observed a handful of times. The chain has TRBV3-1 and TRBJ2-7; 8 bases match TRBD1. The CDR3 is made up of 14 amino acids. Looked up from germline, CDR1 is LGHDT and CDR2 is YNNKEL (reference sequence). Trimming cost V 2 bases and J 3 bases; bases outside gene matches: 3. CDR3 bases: TGTGCCAGCAGCCAAAGGACAGGGTACTACGAGCAGTACTTC. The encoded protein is CASSQRTGYYEQYF.

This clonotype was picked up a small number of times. CDR3 residues: CASSGRTDPSTDTQYF. The CDR3, as DNA: TGTGCCAGCAGCGGCAGGACAGACCCTAGCACAGATACGCAGTATTTT. V and J are TRBV9 and TRBJ2-3; the D gene is possibly TRBD1 (6 bases). The V end lost 3 bases, the J end lost 0 bases, and 14 bases lay between the germline ends. CDR1 and CDR2 from the germline V gene are SGDLS and YYNGEE. The CDR3 is made up of 16 amino acids.

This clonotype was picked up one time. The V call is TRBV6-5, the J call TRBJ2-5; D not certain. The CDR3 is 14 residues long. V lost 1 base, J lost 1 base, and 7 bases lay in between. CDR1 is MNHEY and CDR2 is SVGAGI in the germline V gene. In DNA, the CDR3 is TGTGCCAGCAGTTACTGGCCAGGCCAAGAGACCCAGTACTTC. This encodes CASSYWPGQETQYF.

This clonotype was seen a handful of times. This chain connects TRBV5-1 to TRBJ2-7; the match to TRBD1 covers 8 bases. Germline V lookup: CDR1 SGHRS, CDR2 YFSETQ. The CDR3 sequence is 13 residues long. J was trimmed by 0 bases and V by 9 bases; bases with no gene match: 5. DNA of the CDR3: TGCGCCACCCGGACAGGGAGCTCCTACGAGCAGTACTTC. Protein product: CATRTGSSYEQYF.

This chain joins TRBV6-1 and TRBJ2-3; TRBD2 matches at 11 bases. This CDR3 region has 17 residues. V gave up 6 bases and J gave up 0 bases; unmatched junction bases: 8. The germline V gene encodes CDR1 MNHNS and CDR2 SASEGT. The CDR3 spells CASSDGTSGLSTDTQYF. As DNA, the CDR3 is TGTGCCAGCAGCGACGGGACTAGCGGACTTAGCACAGATACGCAGTATTTT.

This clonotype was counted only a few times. CDR3 in DNA: TGTGCCAGCAGTTTATCATCGGGAGGCTACGAGCAGTACTTC. Translating gives CASSLSSGGYEQYF. This sequence joins TRBV12-3 or TRBV12-4 and TRBJ2-7; 7 bases align to TRBD2. Unmatched junction bases numbered 4, after V lost 2 bases and J lost 3 bases. This CDR3 has 14 amino acids.